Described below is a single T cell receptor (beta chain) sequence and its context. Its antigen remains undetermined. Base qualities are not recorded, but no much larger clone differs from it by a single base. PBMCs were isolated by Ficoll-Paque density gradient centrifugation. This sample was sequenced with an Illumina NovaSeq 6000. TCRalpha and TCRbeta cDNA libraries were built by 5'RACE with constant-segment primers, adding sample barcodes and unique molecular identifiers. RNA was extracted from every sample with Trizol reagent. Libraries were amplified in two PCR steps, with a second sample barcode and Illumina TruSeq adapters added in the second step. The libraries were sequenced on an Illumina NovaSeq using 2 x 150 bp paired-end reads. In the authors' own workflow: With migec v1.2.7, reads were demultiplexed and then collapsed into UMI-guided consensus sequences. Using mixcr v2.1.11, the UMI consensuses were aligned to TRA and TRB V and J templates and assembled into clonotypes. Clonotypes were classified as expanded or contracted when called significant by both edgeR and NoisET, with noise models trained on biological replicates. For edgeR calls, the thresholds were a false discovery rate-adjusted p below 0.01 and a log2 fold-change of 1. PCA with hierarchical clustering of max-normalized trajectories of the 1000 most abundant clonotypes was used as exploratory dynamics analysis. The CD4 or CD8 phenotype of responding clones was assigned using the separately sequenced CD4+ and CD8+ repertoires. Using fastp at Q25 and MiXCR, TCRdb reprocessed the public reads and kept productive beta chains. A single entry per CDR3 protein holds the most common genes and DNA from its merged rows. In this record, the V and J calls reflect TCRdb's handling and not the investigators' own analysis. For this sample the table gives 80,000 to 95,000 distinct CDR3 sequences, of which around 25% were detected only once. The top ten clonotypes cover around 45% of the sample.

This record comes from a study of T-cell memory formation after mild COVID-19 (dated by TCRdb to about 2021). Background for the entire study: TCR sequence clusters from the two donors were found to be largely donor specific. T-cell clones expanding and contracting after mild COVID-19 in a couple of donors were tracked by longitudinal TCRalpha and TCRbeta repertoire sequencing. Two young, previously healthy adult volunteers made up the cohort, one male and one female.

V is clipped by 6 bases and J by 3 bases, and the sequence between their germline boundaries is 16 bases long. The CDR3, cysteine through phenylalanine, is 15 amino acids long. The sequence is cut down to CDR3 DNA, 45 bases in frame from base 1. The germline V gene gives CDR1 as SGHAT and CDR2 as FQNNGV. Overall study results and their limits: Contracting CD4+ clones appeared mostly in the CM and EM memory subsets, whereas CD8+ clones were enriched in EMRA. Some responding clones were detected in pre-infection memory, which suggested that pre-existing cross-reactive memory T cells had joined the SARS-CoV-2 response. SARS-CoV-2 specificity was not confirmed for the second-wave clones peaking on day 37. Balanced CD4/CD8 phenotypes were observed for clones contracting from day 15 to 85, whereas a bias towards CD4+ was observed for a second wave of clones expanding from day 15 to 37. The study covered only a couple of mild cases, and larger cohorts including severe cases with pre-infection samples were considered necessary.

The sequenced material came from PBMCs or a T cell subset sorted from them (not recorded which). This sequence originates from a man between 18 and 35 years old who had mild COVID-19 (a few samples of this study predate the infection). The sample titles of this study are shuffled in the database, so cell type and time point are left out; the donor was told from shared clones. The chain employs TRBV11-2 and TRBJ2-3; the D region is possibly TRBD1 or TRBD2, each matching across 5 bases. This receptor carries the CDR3 CASSPPGAETDTQYF. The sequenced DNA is TGTGCCAGCAGTCCCCCCGGGGCGGAAACAGATACGCAGTATTTT. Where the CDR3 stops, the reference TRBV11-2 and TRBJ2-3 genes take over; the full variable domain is EAGVAQSPRYKIIEKRQSVAFWCNPISGHATLYWYQQILGQGPKLLIQFQNNGVVDDSQLPKDRFSAERLKGVDSTLKIQPAKLEDSAVYLCASSPPGAETDTQYFGPGTRLTVL.